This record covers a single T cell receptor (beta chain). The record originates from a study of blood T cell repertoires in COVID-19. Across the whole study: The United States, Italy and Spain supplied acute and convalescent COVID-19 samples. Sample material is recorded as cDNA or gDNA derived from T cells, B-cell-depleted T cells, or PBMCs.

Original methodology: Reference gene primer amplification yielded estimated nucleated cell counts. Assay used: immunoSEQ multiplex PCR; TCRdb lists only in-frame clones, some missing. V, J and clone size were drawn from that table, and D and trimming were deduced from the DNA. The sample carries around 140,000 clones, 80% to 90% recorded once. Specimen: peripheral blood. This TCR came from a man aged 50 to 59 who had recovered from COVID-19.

CDR3 residues: CASSQGWRQGFSGANVLTF. The DNA of the CDR3 is TGTGCCAGCAGCCAAGGGTGGAGACAGGGTTTCTCTGGGGCCAACGTCCTGACTTTC. The V call is TRBV14, the J call TRBJ2-6, with 7 nucleotides matching TRBD1. CDR3 length: 19 residues. V shed 1 base, J shed 0 bases, and the junction held 9 bases outside the gene matches. CDR1 SGHDN and CDR2 FVKESK come from the germline V gene.